A selection of T cell receptor beta chains follows, all from one sample in a study of metastatic and nonmetastatic thyroid tumors. Using MiXCR, TCRdb re-called clones from the PCR reads. The sample lists some 26,000 clones, 20% occurring once. Sequenced sample: adjacent normal tissue. The receptors shown here come from a female donor with papillary thyroid cancer or a benign thyroid nodule (not recorded which). Some clones in this sample may be carry-over from other donors' samples. The CDR3 runs from the conserved cysteine through the conserved F or W. The D gene is left open where the match is weak. Size is omitted from some rows. Given values are once, few, many or a class for expanded clones.

many	NA	TRBV7-8	TRBJ1-5	TGTGCCAGCAGCTTCCAGGGTTTTTTCAATCAGCCCCAGCATTTT	CASSFQGFFNQPQHF
NA	NA	TRBV6-9	TRBJ2-7	TGTGCCAGCAGTTATGGGCATGGACCCTACGAGCAGTACTTC	CASSYGHGPYEQYF
NA	NA	TRBV28	TRBJ1-2	TGTGCCAGCGGCTGGTTGGGGCCCAAAAACTATGGCTACACCTTC	CASGWLGPKNYGYTF
few	NA	TRBV6-2/TRBV6-3	TRBJ1-5	TGTGCCAGCAGATCCGGGGCATCCTTGACAACTAATCAGCCCCAGCATTTT	CASRSGASLTTNQPQHF
few	TRBD1	TRBV10-3	TRBJ2-5	TGTGCCATCAGTGACGCCGGGACAGGGGAGGAGGCACAGTACTTC	CAISDAGTGEEAQYF
NA	NA	TRBV28	TRBJ2-5	TGTGCCAGCAGTATGGGACACCTAGAAGAGACCCAGTACTTC	CASSMGHLEETQYF
many	NA	TRBV18	TRBJ1-1	TGTGCCAGCTCACCGAGGGTCGGGGACACTGAAGCTTTCTTT	CASSPRVGDTEAFF
many	NA	TRBV19	TRBJ2-1	TGTGCCAGTAATGAAGGCTTCTCATCTTACAATGAGCAGTTCTTC	CASNEGFSSYNEQFF
medium-sized	TRBD1	TRBV6-2/TRBV6-3	TRBJ1-1	TGTGCCAGCAGTTCCCTGGGACAGGGGAGTTCGGCTTTCTTT	CASSSLGQGSSAFF
medium-sized	NA	TRBV2	TRBJ2-7	TGTGCCCCCAGGGCGAGGGGGGGAAACGAGCAGTACTTC	CAPRARGGNEQYF
few	TRBD1	TRBV27	TRBJ1-2	TGTGCCAGCAGTTTGTCGGGACAGGGTAAATGGAACTATGGCTACACCTTC	CASSLSGQGKWNYGYTF
many	TRBD1	TRBV4-2	TRBJ2-5	TGTGCCAGCAGCCGCGACAGGGGGGGTCGCGAGACCCAGTACTTC	CASSRDRGGRETQYF
many	TRBD2	TRBV28	TRBJ2-4	TGTGCCAGCAGCAGAAGCGGGAGCGGTAAAAACATTCAGTACTTC	CASSRSGSGKNIQYF
many	NA	TRBV30	TRBJ1-2	TGTGCCTGGAGTGTAGGATATGGCTACACCTTC	CAWSVGYGYTF
NA	NA	TRBV20-1	TRBJ1-2	TGCAGTGCTCCAGCACAGCCCGAGATCGGCTATGGCTACACCTTC	CSAPAQPEIGYGYTF
NA	NA	TRBV5-1	TRBJ1-2	TGCGCCAGCAGCTTGGAAACTTACGGTTTCTATGGCTACACCTTC	CASSLETYGFYGYTF
medium-sized	NA	TRBV28	TRBJ1-6	TGTGCCAGCAGTTTATCAGGGAATTCACCCCTCCACTTT	CASSLSGNSPLHF
medium-sized	TRBD2	TRBV27	TRBJ2-7	TGTGCCAGCAGAATCAGCGGGAGGTGGTACGAGCAGTACTTC	CASRISGRWYEQYF